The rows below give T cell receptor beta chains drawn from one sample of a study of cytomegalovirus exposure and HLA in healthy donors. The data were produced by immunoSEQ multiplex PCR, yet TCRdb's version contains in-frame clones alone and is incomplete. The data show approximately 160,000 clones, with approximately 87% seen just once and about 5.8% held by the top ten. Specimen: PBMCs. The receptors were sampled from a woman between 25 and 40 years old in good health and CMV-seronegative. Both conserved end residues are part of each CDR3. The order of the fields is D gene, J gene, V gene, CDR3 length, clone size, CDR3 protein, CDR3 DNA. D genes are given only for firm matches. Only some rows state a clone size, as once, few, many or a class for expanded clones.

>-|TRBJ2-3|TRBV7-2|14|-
CASSPLTGTDTQYF
TGTGCCAGCAGCCCCCTGACAGGCACAGATACGCAGTATTTT
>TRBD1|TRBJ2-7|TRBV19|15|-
CASSPRTGSFYEQYF
TGTGCCAGTAGTCCCCGGACAGGATCCTTCTACGAGCAGTACTTC
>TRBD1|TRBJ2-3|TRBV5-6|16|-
CASSPPTGVRTDTQYF
TGTGCCAGCAGCCCGCCAACAGGGGTGAGGACAGATACGCAGTATTTT
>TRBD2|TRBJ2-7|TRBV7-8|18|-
CASSLIAGTRVTKYEQYF
TGTGCCAGCAGCTTAATAGCAGGGACTAGGGTAACTAAGTACGAGCAGTACTTC
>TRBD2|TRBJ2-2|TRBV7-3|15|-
CASSQTSGNTGELFF
TGTGCCAGCAGCCAGACTAGCGGTAACACCGGGGAGCTGTTTTTT
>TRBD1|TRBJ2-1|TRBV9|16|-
CASSVDRGLWGDEQFF
TGTGCCAGCAGCGTCGACAGGGGCCTATGGGGGGATGAGCAGTTCTTC
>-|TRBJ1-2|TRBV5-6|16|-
CASSSIAAGIDYGYTF
TGTGCCAGCAGCTCGATCGCGGCGGGGATCGACTATGGCTACACCTTC
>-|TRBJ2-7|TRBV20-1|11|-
CSATDIYEQYF
TGCAGTGCTACGGACATCTACGAGCAGTACTTC
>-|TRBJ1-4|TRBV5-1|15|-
CASRGSGATNEKLFF
TGCGCCAGCAGAGGGTCAGGGGCGACTAATGAAAAACTGTTTTTT
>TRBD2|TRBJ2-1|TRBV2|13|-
CATARGGYNEQFF
TGTGCCACAGCACGGGGAGGGTACAATGAGCAGTTCTTC
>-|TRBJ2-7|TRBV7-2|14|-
CASSLEIGVNEQYF
TGTGCCAGCAGCTTAGAGATCGGTGTAAACGAGCAGTACTTC
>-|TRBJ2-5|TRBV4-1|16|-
CASSQVLARDEETQYF
TGCGCCAGCAGCCAAGTCCTCGCTAGGGATGAAGAGACCCAGTACTTC
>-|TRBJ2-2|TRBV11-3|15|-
CASSLVSGVTGELFF
TGTGCCAGCAGCTTAGTTTCAGGGGTGACCGGGGAGCTGTTTTTT
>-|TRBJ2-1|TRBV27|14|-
CASSLRGWGNEQFF
TGTGCCAGCAGTCTCCGGGGTTGGGGAAATGAGCAGTTCTTC
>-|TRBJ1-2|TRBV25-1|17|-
CASSEYPFGGPNYGYTF
TGTGCCAGCAGTGAATATCCTTTCGGCGGGCCTAACTATGGCTACACCTTC
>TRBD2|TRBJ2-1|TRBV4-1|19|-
CASSRESGTSGGSYNEQFF
TGCGCCAGCAGCCGAGAATCCGGGACTAGCGGAGGCTCCTACAATGAGCAGTTCTTC
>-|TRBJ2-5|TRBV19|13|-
CASSSMVQETQYF
TGTGCCAGTAGTTCAATGGTACAAGAGACCCAGTACTTC
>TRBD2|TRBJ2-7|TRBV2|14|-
CASSGSGSRYEQYF
TGTGCCAGCAGTGGTAGCGGGAGCCGCTACGAGCAGTACTTC
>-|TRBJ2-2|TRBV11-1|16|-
CASSRSRATNTGELFF
TGTGCCAGCAGCCGGTCGAGAGCGACGAACACCGGGGAGCTGTTTTTT
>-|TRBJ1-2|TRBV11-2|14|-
CASSLSQGRDGYTF
TGTGCCAGCAGCTTATCACAGGGAAGAGACGGCTACACCTTC
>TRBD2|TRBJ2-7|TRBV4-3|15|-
CASSQDRGGSYEQYF
TGCGCCAGCAGCCAAGATCGCGGGGGCTCCTACGAGCAGTACTTC
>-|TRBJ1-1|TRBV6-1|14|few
CASSERDMNTEAFF
TGTGCCAGCAGTGAACGGGATATGAACACTGAAGCTTTCTTT
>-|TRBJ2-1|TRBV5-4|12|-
CASSALNNEQFF
TGTGCCAGCAGCGCACTGAACAATGAGCAGTTCTTC
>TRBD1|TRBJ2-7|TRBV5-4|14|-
CASSPSGTGFEQYF
TGTGCCAGCAGCCCCTCCGGGACAGGGTTCGAGCAGTACTTC
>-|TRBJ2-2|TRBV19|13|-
CASQLGAAGELFF
TGTGCCAGCCAATTGGGGGCGGCCGGGGAGCTGTTTTTT
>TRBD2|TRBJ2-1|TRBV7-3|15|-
CASSRGTSEYNEQFF
TGTGCCAGCAGCCGCGGGACTAGCGAATACAATGAGCAGTTCTTC
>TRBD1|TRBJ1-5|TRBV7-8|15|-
CASSGQGSGNQPQHF
TGTGCCAGCAGCGGACAGGGATCGGGCAATCAGCCCCAGCATTTT
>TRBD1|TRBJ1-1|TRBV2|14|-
CASRADRGNTEAFF
TGTGCCAGCAGGGCAGACAGGGGGAACACTGAAGCTTTCTTT
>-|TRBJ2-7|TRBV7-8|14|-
CASTAGAKTYEQYF
TGTGCCAGCACCGCCGGGGCAAAGACCTACGAGCAGTACTTC
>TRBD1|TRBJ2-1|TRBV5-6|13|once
CASSTDRGHEQFF
TGTGCCAGCAGCACGGACAGGGGGCATGAGCAGTTCTTC
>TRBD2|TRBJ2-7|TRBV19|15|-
CASSIAPGLADEQYF
TGTGCCAGTAGTATAGCCCCAGGACTAGCGGACGAGCAGTACTTC
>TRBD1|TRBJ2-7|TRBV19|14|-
CASSKNRGTYEQYF
TGTGCCAGTAGCAAGAACAGGGGAACCTACGAGCAGTACTTC
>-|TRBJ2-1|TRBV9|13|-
CASSAGHPNEQFF
TGTGCCAGCAGCGCGGGGCACCCCAATGAGCAGTTCTTC
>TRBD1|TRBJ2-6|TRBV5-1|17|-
CASSPRDRITGANVLTF
TGCGCCAGCAGTCCCCGGGACAGGATAACGGGGGCCAACGTCCTGACTTTC
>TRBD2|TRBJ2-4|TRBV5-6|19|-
CASSFSLAGGLGWENIQYF
TGTGCCAGCAGCTTCAGCCTAGCGGGGGGGCTAGGCTGGGAAAACATTCAGTACTTC
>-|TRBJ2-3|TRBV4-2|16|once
CASSQDGSGNTDTQYF
TGTGCCAGCAGCCAAGATGGTTCTGGCAACACAGATACGCAGTATTTT
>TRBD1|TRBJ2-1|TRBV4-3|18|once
CASSRLTGVPLKNNEQFF
TGCGCCAGCAGCCGACTGACAGGGGTCCCTCTAAAAAACAATGAGCAGTTCTTC
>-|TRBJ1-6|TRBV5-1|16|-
CASPLKPGRSNSPLHF
TGCGCCAGCCCCCTTAAACCGGGACGGAGCAATTCACCCCTCCACTTT
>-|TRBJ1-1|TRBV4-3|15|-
CASSQDRDVNTEAFF
TGCGCCAGCAGCCAAGATCGGGATGTGAACACTGAAGCTTTCTTT
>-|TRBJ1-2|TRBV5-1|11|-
CASSDGPGYTF
TGCGCCAGCAGCGATGGTCCGGGCTACACCTTC
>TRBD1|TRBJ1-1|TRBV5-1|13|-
CASRQGAHTEAFF
TGCGCCAGCAGGCAGGGGGCCCACACTGAAGCTTTCTTT
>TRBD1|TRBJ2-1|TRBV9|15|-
CASSVVQGPYNEQFF
TGTGCCAGCAGCGTAGTACAGGGGCCATACAATGAGCAGTTCTTC
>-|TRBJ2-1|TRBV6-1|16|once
CASSVTRGLGYNEQFF
TGTGCCAGCAGTGTCACAAGGGGGTTAGGGTACAATGAGCAGTTCTTC
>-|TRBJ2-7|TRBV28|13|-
CASSVDTYYEQYF
TGTGCCAGCAGTGTGGACACGTACTACGAGCAGTACTTC
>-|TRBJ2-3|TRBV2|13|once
CASSVQRFSGVYF
TGTGCCAGCAGTGTCCAAAGGTTTTCGGGAGTCTATTTT
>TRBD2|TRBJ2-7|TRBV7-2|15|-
CASSLGTSGGYEQYF
TGTGCCAGCAGCTTAGGGACTAGCGGGGGTTACGAGCAGTACTTC
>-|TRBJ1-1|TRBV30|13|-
CAWSRSGLAEAFF
TGTGCCTGGTCCCGCTCCGGGTTGGCTGAAGCTTTCTTT
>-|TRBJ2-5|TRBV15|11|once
CATSKTGTQYF
TGTGCCACCAGCAAAACAGGGACCCAGTACTTC
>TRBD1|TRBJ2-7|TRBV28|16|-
CASGFLKQGVDYEQYF
TGTGCCAGCGGTTTTTTGAAACAGGGGGTCGACTACGAGCAGTACTTC
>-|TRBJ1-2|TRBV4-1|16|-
CASSLSSGGPNYGYTF
TGCGCCAGCAGCCTGTCCAGTGGGGGACCTAACTATGGCTACACCTTC
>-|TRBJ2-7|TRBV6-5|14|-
CATLSGVLGGEQYF
TGTGCTACCCTATCAGGGGTCCTGGGAGGCGAGCAGTACTTC
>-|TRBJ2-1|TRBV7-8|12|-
CASSLRSREQFF
TGTGCCAGCAGCTTAAGGTCGCGTGAGCAGTTCTTC